This TCR beta chain comes out of a study of a mutant IDH1 vaccine in newly diagnosed glioma. Turning to the study itself: Vaccine dosing followed radiotherapy by 4-6 weeks, or accompanied temozolomide cycles. Study results and limitations: The vaccine induced immune responses, and these occurred in 93.3% of patients.

Time point in this sample: week 5, during vaccination. The content of each vaccine dose was 300 ug of mutant IDH1 20-mer peptide, and topical imiquimod accompanied it. Method: immunoSEQ multiplex PCR; TCRdb's copy keeps in-frame clones and lacks some. The table records roughly 30,000 clones, more than 70% of them present only once. V shed 3 bases and J shed 6 bases, with 15 bases lying between them. Germline V lookup: CDR1 MNHNS, CDR2 SASEGT. The CDR3 contains 15 residues. Worth noting for this clone: The antigen remains undetermined.

Sequenced material: PBMCs, taken from a glioma patient whose treatment included an IDH1 peptide vaccine. The chain joins TRBV6-1 to TRBJ1-5; the D gene is possibly TRBD1 (6 bases). This TCR was sampled from a man younger than 35 with glioma. As DNA, the CDR3 is TGTGCCAGCAGTGACGACTCCCGGGGGCCTCAGCCCCAGCATTTT. Encoded protein: CASSDDSRGPQPQHF.